This T cell receptor beta chain appears in the sequencing data of a study of vaccination and CD4 T cells after COVID-19. Oncomine TCR Beta short-read sequencing was applied to DNA from cultured CD4+ T cells. From the PCR reads, TCRdb called clonotypes with MiXCR, one entry per CDR3 protein. The sample holds some 16,000 distinct CDR3 sequences; 30% to 40% are singletons and the top ten take 20% to 25%. For this clonotype: Its antigen is still unknown.

Described treatment: approximately 9-day PBMC culture with coronavirus spike peptide pools or control peptides (ViraFEST assay). Germline trimming cut 6 bases from V and 3 bases from J; bases unmatched to any gene: 8. From germline, CDR1 is MNHEY and CDR2 SMNVEV (reference sequence). This CDR3 has 14 amino acids. This material consisted of CD4+ T cells from blood, cultured in vitro, taken before SARS-CoV-2 vaccination. This sequence originates from a human donor who received a COVID-19 vaccine. This chain uses TRBV27 with TRBJ2-7, with 7 bases lining up with TRBD1. The CDR3: CASSHKQGNYEQYF. DNA of the CDR3: TGTGCCAGCAGCCACAAACAGGGGAACTACGAGCAGTACTTC.